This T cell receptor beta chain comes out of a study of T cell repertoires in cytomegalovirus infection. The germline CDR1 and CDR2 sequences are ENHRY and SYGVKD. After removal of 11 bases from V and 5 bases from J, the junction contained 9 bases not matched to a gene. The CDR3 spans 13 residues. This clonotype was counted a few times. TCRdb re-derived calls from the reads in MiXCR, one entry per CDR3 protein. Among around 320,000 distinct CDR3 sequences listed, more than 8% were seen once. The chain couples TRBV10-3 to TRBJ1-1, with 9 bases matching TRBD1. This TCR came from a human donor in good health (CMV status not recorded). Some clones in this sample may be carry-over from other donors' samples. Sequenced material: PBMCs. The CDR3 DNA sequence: TGTGCCCACTCACAGGGGGCCGGGACTGAAGCTTTCTTT. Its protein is CAHSQGAGTEAFF.